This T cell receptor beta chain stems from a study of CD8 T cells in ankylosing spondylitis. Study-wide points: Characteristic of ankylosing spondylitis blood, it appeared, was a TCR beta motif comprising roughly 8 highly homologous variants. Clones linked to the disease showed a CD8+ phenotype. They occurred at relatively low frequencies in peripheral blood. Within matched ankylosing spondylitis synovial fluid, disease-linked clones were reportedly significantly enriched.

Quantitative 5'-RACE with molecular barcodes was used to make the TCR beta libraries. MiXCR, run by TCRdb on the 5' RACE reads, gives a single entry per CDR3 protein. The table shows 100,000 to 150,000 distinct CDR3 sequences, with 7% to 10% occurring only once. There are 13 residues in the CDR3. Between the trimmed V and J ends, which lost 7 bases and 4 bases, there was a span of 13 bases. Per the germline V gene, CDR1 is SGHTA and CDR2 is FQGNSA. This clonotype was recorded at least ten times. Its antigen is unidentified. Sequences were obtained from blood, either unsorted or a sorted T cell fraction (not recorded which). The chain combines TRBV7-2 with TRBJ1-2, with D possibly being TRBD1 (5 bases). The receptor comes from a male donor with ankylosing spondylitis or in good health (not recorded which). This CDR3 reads CASITGGTYGYTF. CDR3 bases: TGTGCCAGCATAACGGGGGGAACCTATGGCTACACCTTC.